This T cell receptor beta chain was identified in a study of blood T cell repertoires in COVID-19 (dated by TCRdb to 2018 to 2020). Looking at the study overall: Collaborator samples came from the United States, Italy and Spain and covered acute and convalescent phases of COVID-19. Samples came from the ongoing ImmuneRACE study (first 160 participants) plus 1,254 subjects from 6 global collaborators. A freely available public database, intended as a resource for researchers studying the immune response to SARS-CoV-2, is where the repertoires were released. The material from the prospective study consisted of cDNA or gDNA derived from T cells, B-cell-depleted T cells, or PBMCs. The sample metadata nearly always contained a de-identified subject ID, COVID-19 status, age in years and sex. Where available, HLA class I and class II types were taken from metadata supplied by the sample provider and were not determined by assay-based typing. Deeply sampled blood TCRbeta repertoires from subjects exposed to, actively infected with, or recovered from COVID-19 were included in the dataset. Broad study findings and their caveats: The amount of clinical and demographic metadata varied by source and participant and was provided uncurated.

The CDR1 and CDR2 encoded by the germline V gene are KGHDR and SFDVKD. V loses 8 bases of germline sequence and J loses 7 bases, and the interval between the two ends is 5 bases. From the cysteine through the phenylalanine, the CDR3 covers 10 amino acids. Just the 30-base CDR3 DNA is kept, in frame starting at base 1. Regarding this clone: The antigen it binds to is not known. No qualities accompany the bases; no much larger clone lies one base away.

TCRbeta CDR3 regions were amplified from genomic DNA using the immunoSEQ Assay, a bias-controlled multiplex PCR. As for the authors' bioinformatics: Nucleated cell counts per sample were estimated from amplification of reference gene primers within the assay. To quantify the absolute abundance of each unique TCRbeta CDR3 rearrangement, sequence reads were collapsed and filtered. For each sample, productive Simpson clonality was calculated by taking the square root of Simpson's diversity index across productive rearrangements. In its TCRdb copy, this immuneACCESS table keeps in-frame sequences only and misses some clones. Where compared with another copy, unresolved V genes explain less than half of these, and the others have no known cause. V and J calls and clone size are copied from that table; D and trimming were computed from the DNA. Counted in this sample were over 450,000 clones; 85% to 90% of them appeared once. The ten largest make up 0.8% to 0.9% of the sample.

One collaborating source in Seattle enrolled patients during active infection and followed them longitudinally through the course of disease. Collaborating institutions collected whole blood in K2EDTA tubes following their own protocols. Collaborator samples were shipped for TCRbeta analysis as frozen whole blood, isolated PBMCs, or DNA extracted from either sample type. This TCR derives from a man in his late teens or twenties with COVID-19, enrolled during active disease. Sample: peripheral blood. The rearranged segments are TRBV24-1 and TRBJ2-1, and TRBD1 may be the D gene, going by 5 matching bases. The CDR3 region: CATKGNEQFF. The nucleotide sequence is given as TGTGCCACCAAGGGGAATGAGCAGTTCTTC.